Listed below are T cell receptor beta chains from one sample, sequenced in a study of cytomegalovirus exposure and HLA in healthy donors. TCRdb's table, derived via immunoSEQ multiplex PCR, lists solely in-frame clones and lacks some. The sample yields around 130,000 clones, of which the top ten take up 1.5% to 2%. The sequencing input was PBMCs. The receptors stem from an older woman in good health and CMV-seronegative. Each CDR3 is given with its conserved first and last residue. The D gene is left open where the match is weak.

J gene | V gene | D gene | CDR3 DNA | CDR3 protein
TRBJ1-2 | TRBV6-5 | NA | TGTGCCAGCAGTTCGACAGGAGCCTATGGCTACACCTTC | CASSSTGAYGYTF
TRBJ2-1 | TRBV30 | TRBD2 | TGTGCCGGCGCATTCGGGACTAGCGGGAGCGCTTCTTACAATGAGCAGTTCTTC | CAGAFGTSGSASYNEQFF
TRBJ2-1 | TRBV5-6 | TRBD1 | TGTGCCAGCAGCCCTTCCGGGACAGGGATGTGGGGTGAGCAGTTCTTC | CASSPSGTGMWGEQFF
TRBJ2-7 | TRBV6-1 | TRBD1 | TGTGCCAGCAGTGGGCCAGGGGGCCGCTACGAGCAGTACTTC | CASSGPGGRYEQYF
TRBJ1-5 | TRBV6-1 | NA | TGTGCCAGCAGTGTGCGGGGGGGCCCTTTCAGCAATCAGCCCCAGCATTTT | CASSVRGGPFSNQPQHF
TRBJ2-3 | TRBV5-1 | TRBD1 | TGCGCCAGCAGCTTGGCCTCCTTTACGGGACAGTTTAGCACAGATACGCAGTATTTT | CASSLASFTGQFSTDTQYF
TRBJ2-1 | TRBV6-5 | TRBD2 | TGTGCCAGCAGCCCGGGGGGAGAATACAATGAGCAGTTCTTC | CASSPGGEYNEQFF
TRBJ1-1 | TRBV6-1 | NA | TGTGCCAGCTCTACTACACAGAACACTGAAGCTTTCTTT | CASSTTQNTEAFF
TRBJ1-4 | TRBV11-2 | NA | TGTGCCAGCAGCTTAGATCTAATACTTAATGAAAAACTGTTTTTT | CASSLDLILNEKLFF
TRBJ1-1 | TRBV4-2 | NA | TGTGCCAGCAGCCAAGTAGGGGCTTTGAACACTGAAGCTTTCTTT | CASSQVGALNTEAFF
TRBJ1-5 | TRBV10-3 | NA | TGTGCCATCAGTGAGCGGCAGGCCAATCAGCCCCAGCATTTT | CAISERQANQPQHF